The T cell receptor beta chain under discussion was sequenced for a study of shared clonotypes between healthy human individuals. The protocol was immunoSEQ multiplex PCR, while the TCRdb copy is restricted to in-frame clones and leaves out a portion. The sample contains about 2 million clones, 85% to 95% of which appear only once. Germline V CDR1 and CDR2: SEHNR, FQNEAQ (reference sequence). V was clipped by 1 base and J by 5 bases; unmatched bases: 5. This CDR3 comprises 15 residues. Naive CD8 cells, CD45RO-negative and positively selected for CCR7, excluded terminally differentiated effector memory CD45RA+ cells. Adults of Caucasian background living in Nashville, Tennessee made up all donors. Study conclusions and caveats: The donor pool, a small one, limited the genetic and exposure-history diversity represented. Naive CD4 clonotypes overlapped across a handful of donors at roughly 5.1%.

A remark on this clone: Its specificity is not known. Other DNA sequences in this sample translate to the same CDR3.

The chain employs TRBV7-9 and TRBJ2-7, with 10 bases fitting TRBD2. The receptor comes from a man aged 18 to 35 in good health. Sequencing input: naive CD8+ T cells sorted from blood. The CDR3 nucleotides are TGTGCCAGCAGCTTAGTCCTAGCGGGAGTCGACGAGCAGTACTTC. Amino acids: CASSLVLAGVDEQYF.